This T cell receptor beta chain came from a study of blood T cell repertoires in COVID-19. The method was immunoSEQ multiplex PCR; TCRdb's version includes in-frame clones alone and lacks a portion of them. The table includes about 110,000 clones, around 88% detected once. The CDR3 runs 16 residues. Trimming cost V 2 bases and J 0 bases; bases outside gene matches: 6. The germline CDR1 and CDR2 sequences are MNHEY and SVGAGI. Sequencing was performed on peripheral blood. The chain joins TRBV6-5 to TRBJ2-7, with 8 positions matching TRBD2. This receptor was taken from a man between 45 and 60 years old with active or convalescent COVID-19. CDR3 DNA sequence: TGTGCCAGCAGTTACGGCTCGGGACTAGACTCCTACGAGCAGTACTTC. Its protein product is CASSYGSGLDSYEQYF.